The clone carrying this TCR beta chain was found a few times. Its antigen remains unknown. These data belong to a study of cytomegalovirus exposure and HLA in healthy donors. Broader study findings: Most sequenced TCRs were rare (though some public TCRs occurred in many donors).

Primers included in the PCR were 60 Vbeta and 13 Jbeta primers. The protocol was immunoSEQ multiplex PCR, while the TCRdb copy is restricted to in-frame clones and leaves out a portion. The sample lists around 190,000 clones, 65% to 85% seen once, with just under 3% in the top ten. Germline CDR1 and CDR2: MDHEN and SYDVKM. The CDR3 runs to 14 residues. Deletions cut 3 bases from V and 4 bases from J, with 10 bases between. The J gene is TRBJ2-1, the V gene TRBV28, with TRBD1 as a possible D gene (5 bases). The sequencing sample was made of PBMCs. This TCR came from a woman in her 30s in good health and CMV-seronegative. CDR3 bases: TGTGCCAGCAGTTTTTTCGACAGATACAATGAGCAGTTCTTC. As protein: CASSFFDRYNEQFF.